Each of the 27 T cell receptor beta chains below was sequenced from the same sample in a study of molecular identifiers for immune sequencing clone quantification. One entry per CDR3 protein, called by TCRdb with MiXCR from the PCR reads. The sample consists of 60,000 to 65,000 distinct CDR3 sequences, about 20% of them appearing once. Sequenced: naive CD8+ T cells from blood, with Jurkat cell RNA spiked in. Subset reported: FACS-sorted CD8+CD4-CCR7+CD45RA+ naive T cells. The source is a human donor in good health. Some libraries in this study had Jurkat cell RNA spiked in.

The sample holds many counts of this clonotype. V and J are TRBV6-2 or TRBV6-3 and TRBJ2-1; 8 nucleotides match TRBD1. The trim removed 5 bases at V and 7 bases at J, leaving 7 bases unmatched. CDR1 is MNHEY and CDR2 is SVGEGT in the germline V gene. There are 14 residues in the CDR3. The CDR3 DNA is TGTGCCAGCAGTCACATGTGGACAGGGAATGAGCAGTTCTTC. Its protein product is CASSHMWTGNEQFF.

In its sample, this clonotype was seen many times. DNA for the CDR3: TGTGCCACCAGTGATCCGTATATGGGCTCCTACAATGAGCAGTTCTTC. It is translated as CATSDPYMGSYNEQFF. The chain recombines TRBV24-1 with TRBJ2-1; D gene uncertain. The CDR3 runs to 16 residues. CDR1 KGHDR and CDR2 SFDVKD come from the germline V gene. V was cut by 3 bases and J by 0 bases, with 11 bases left in between.

This clonotype was seen ten or more times. This rearrangement joins TRBV30 to TRBJ1-1; the D is unclear. V dropped 0 bases and J dropped 3 bases, with 8 bases sitting between them. Germline CDR1 reads GTSNPN; CDR2 reads SVGIG (reference sequence). The CDR3 is 13 residues long. The CDR3 DNA reads TGTGCCTGGAGTGTACTTGGCCACACTGAAGCTTTCTTT. Translated: CAWSVLGHTEAFF.

This clonotype was picked up many times. The rearrangement joins TRBV4-1 to TRBJ2-1; 8 nucleotides line up with TRBD1. Trimming removed 1 base from V and 10 bases from J; junction bases left unmatched: 3. The CDR3 is 13 amino acids. Germline CDR1 is MGHRA and CDR2 is YSYEKL. The DNA of the CDR3 is TGCGCCAGCAGCCAAGGACAGGGGACCGAGCAGTTCTTC. Residues: CASSQGQGTEQFF.

With regard to this clonotype: This may arise from a read error, as a much more abundant clone is one base away. This chain links TRBV5-4 with TRBJ2-2, with D possibly being TRBD2 (6 bases). CDR1 is SGHNT and CDR2 is YYREEE in the germline V gene (reference sequence). CDR3 length: 13 amino acids. As DNA, the CDR3 is TGTGCCAGCAGTTTTGATGGAGGCCGGGAGCCGTTTTTT. It is translated as CASSFDGGREPFF.

This clonotype occurred many times. This chain links TRBV27 with TRBJ2-7; TRBD1 is a possible D gene (5 bases). The germline V gene encodes CDR1 MNHEY and CDR2 SMNVEV (reference sequence). The CDR3 runs to 13 residues. V gave up 8 bases and J gave up 2 bases, with 13 bases separating them. The CDR3 reads CASARTSTYEQYF. DNA for the CDR3: TGTGCCAGCGCACGGACAAGTACCTACGAGCAGTACTTC.

The chain combines TRBV3-1 with TRBJ2-7, with 7 nucleotides matching TRBD2. Germline CDR1 reads LGHDT; CDR2 reads YNNKEL (reference sequence). V was pared by 1 base and J by 2 bases, with 5 bases of the junction left unmatched. CDR3 length: 15 amino acids. CDR3 residues: CASSQASRGTYEQYF. In DNA, the CDR3 is TGTGCCAGCAGCCAAGCATCGCGGGGGACCTACGAGCAGTACTTC.

This clonotype was counted at least ten times. The J gene is TRBJ2-6, the V gene TRBV20-1; D is perhaps TRBD2 (6 bases). V was clipped by 0 bases and J by 0 bases, with 21 bases between them. The CDR3 length is 20 residues. Germline assignment: CDR1 DFQATT and CDR2 SNEGSKA (reference sequence). CDR3 sequence reads: CSARDISAGWGSSGANVLTF. DNA for the CDR3: TGCAGTGCTAGAGATATTTCGGCGGGGTGGGGAAGCTCTGGGGCCAACGTCCTGACTTTC.

Ten or more counts support this clonotype. The CDR3 DNA reads TGTGCCAGCAGCCCTTTACTAGCGGGAGACCCAGATACGCAGTATTTT. This codes for CASSPLLAGDPDTQYF. J is TRBJ2-3 and V is TRBV9; 11 nucleotides line up with TRBD2. CDR1 and CDR2 from the germline V gene are SGDLS and YYNGEE. The length of the CDR3 is 16 residues. The J segment lost 4 bases and the V segment lost 4 bases, leaving 8 bases of the junction unmatched.

This sequence joins TRBV7-9 and TRBJ2-7; either TRBD1 or TRBD2 may supply D (5 bases each). Germline V gives CDR1 SEHNR, CDR2 FQNEAQ (reference sequence). Trimming took 3 bases from V and 3 from J, leaving 9 bases between them. The CDR3 totals 13 residues. The chain's CDR3 is CASSFRDDYEQYF. For the CDR3, the DNA is TGTGCCAGCAGCTTCCGGGACGACTACGAGCAGTACTTC.

Remarks on this clonotype: One base away lies a much larger clone, so this may be a sequencing read error. The chain employs TRBV28 and TRBJ1-2; D possibly corresponds to TRBD1 (5 bases). Germline CDR1 reads MDHEN; CDR2 reads SYDVKM. V was clipped by 1 base and J by 6 bases, with 18 bases between them. The CDR3 is 16 residues long. CDR3 nucleotides: TGTGCCAGCAGTTTATCTATACAGGACGCACACAATGGCTACACCTTC. It specifies CASSLSIQDAHNGYTF.

Regarding this clonotype: Just one base apart from a much larger clone, this may be a read error. This chain uses TRBV29-1 with TRBJ2-7, with 11 nucleotides matching TRBD1. Germline values: CDR1 SQVTM, CDR2 ANQGSEA. The CDR3 loop spans 13 amino acids. The CDR3 DNA reads as TGCAGCGCGGGACAGGGGGAGGGATACGGGCAGTACTTC. Encoded protein: CSAGQGEGYGQYF.

This clonotype came up many times. This chain links TRBV11-2 with TRBJ2-1; TRBD2 matches 8 bases. Losses at the gene ends were 2 bases for V and 1 base for J; bases not matched to a gene: 4. This CDR3 comprises 16 residues. Germline V gives CDR1 SGHAT, CDR2 FQNNGV. The CDR3 spells CASSLYAGGSYNEQFF. As DNA, the CDR3 is TGTGCCAGCAGCTTATATGCGGGAGGTTCCTACAATGAGCAGTTCTTC. The full variable domain, with the rest looked up from reference TRBV11-2 and TRBJ2-1, is EAGVAQSPRYKIIEKRQSVAFWCNPISGHATLYWYQQILGQGPKLLIQFQNNGVVDDSQLPKDRFSAERLKGVDSTLKIQPAKLEDSAVYLCASSLYAGGSYNEQFFGPGTRLTVL.

This clonotype was detected ten times or more. The CDR3 region has the DNA TGCAGTGCTCTCTGGACTAGCGGGAGGGAAACCTACGAGCAGTACTTC. Translated: CSALWTSGRETYEQYF. The rearrangement uses TRBV20-1 and TRBJ2-7; 15 bases align to TRBD2. V lost 5 bases and J lost 2; bases outside the gene matches: 7. This CDR3 spans 16 amino acids. Germline V CDR1 and CDR2: DFQATT, SNEGSKA (reference sequence).

In this sample, this clonotype turned up a few times. The CDR3 coding sequence is TGTGCCAGCAGCCCAGGGATGGGGTATTCCTACAATGAGCAGTTCTTC. Amino acid sequence: CASSPGMGYSYNEQFF. The chain has TRBV7-2 and TRBJ2-1; D perhaps matches TRBD1 (5 bases). This CDR3 has 16 amino acids. Germline CDR1 is SGHTA and CDR2 is FQGNSA. Trimming removed 5 bases at V and 1 base at J, with 15 bases between.

As concerns this clonotype: A much larger clonotype is one base distant, so this may be a read error. Here the CDR3 omits its conserved ending phenylalanine or tryptophan, so a read error is the likely source. The chain employs TRBV30 and TRBJ2-7, with TRBD1 matching over 12 bases. The length of the CDR3 is 16 residues. Germline assignment: CDR1 GTSNPN and CDR2 SVGIG (reference sequence). V was clipped by 1 base and J by 2 bases; unmatched bases: 6. The CDR3 DNA reads TGTGCCTGGAGTGGGGGGGACAGGGGGCAACCCTACGAGCAGTACTAC. Protein: CAWSGGDRGQPYEQYY.

This rearrangement joins TRBV28 to TRBJ1-2, with D possibly TRBD1 on 6 matching bases. The CDR3 consists of 15 residues. Trimming cost V 6 bases and J 5 bases, with 19 bases left between them. The germline gives CDR1 MDHEN, CDR2 SYDVKM. The CDR3 is CASSPGTWGLYGYTF. The CDR3 bases are TGTGCCAGCAGCCCCGGGACATGGGGTTTATATGGCTACACCTTC.

This clonotype was observed a few times. V usage is TRBV29-1 and J usage is TRBJ2-1; TRBD2 agrees at 13 bases. Germline CDR1 reads SQVTM; CDR2 reads ANQGSEA. Trimming cost V 8 bases and J 4 bases; bases outside gene matches: 5. The length of the CDR3 is 14 residues. The DNA of the CDR3 is TGCAGCAAACTAGCGGGAGGGGGTTACAATGAGCAGTTCTTC. It specifies CSKLAGGGYNEQFF.

This clonotype has only a few counts. A much larger clone sits a single nucleotide away, making a read error possible. A read error is likely, as this CDR3 ends without the conserved phenylalanine or tryptophan. The gene calls are TRBV30 and TRBJ1-1; D unclear. Germline assignment: CDR1 GTSNPN and CDR2 SVGIG (reference sequence). CDR3 length: 12 residues. V was pared by 2 bases and J by 6 bases, with 10 bases between. The CDR3 DNA sequence: TGTGCCTGGAGTATAAGCGGGGCTGAAGCTTTCGTT. It translates to CAWSISGAEAFV.

This clonotype was picked up many times. This rearrangement joins TRBV7-6 to TRBJ2-1; TRBD2 agrees at 11 bases. The CDR3 is 16 amino acids. The germline CDR1 and CDR2 sequences are SGHVS and FNYEAQ. The junction had 4 bases not matched to a gene; V was cut back by 1 base and J by 5 bases. This CDR3 is CASSLGTSGSHNEQFF. CDR3 nucleotide sequence: TGTGCCAGCAGCTTAGGTACTAGCGGGAGCCACAATGAGCAGTTCTTC.

Of note for this clonotype: Just one base apart from a much larger clone, this may be a read error. The genes are TRBV29-1 and TRBJ2-1, with D perhaps matching TRBD2 (5 bases). Germline-derived CDR1 and CDR2 are SQVTM and ANQGSEA. The CDR3 is 16 residues long. The CDR3 protein is CIVEALAGEDYNEQFF. Here the CDR3 DNA reads TGCATCGTTGAGGCTTTGGCGGGCGAAGACTACAATGAGCAGTTCTTC.

In this sample, this clonotype turned up many times. V and J are TRBV2 and TRBJ2-7; D might be TRBD1 or TRBD2, each matching 5 bases. This CDR3 spans 16 amino acids. Trimming left V 1 base short and J 0 bases short, with 13 bases between. Germline V gene data show CDR1 as SNHLY and CDR2 as FYNNEI. The CDR3 DNA is TGTGCCAGCAGTGAAGATGGGGGAATTCTCTCCTACGAGCAGTACTTC. As protein: CASSEDGGILSYEQYF.

There are a few counts of this clonotype. The chain has TRBV5-1 and TRBJ2-7, with 10 bases that match TRBD1. With V trimmed by 0 bases and J by 0 bases, 9 bases remained unmatched. CDR3 length: 18 amino acids. Germline V gene data show CDR1 as SGHRS and CDR2 as YFSETQ. CDR3 region: CASSLAGTGDLSSYEQYF. CDR3 DNA sequence: TGCGCCAGCAGCTTGGCCGGGACAGGGGACCTAAGCTCCTACGAGCAGTACTTC.

Only one count was recorded for this clonotype. The CDR3 DNA sequence: TGTGCCAGCAGATTCGGGGGGAGTGGCTCAGATACGCAGTATTTT. Translation gives CASRFGGSGSDTQYF. V and J are TRBV3-1 and TRBJ2-3; 7 bases are a match to TRBD2. Germline trimming cut 6 bases from V and 4 bases from J; bases unmatched to any gene: 10. CDR3 size: 15 residues. Germline V gene sequence: CDR1 LGHDT, CDR2 YNNKEL (reference sequence).

This clonotype was picked up a small number of times. Given a much more abundant clone one base away, this may be a read error. Without the conserved terminal phenylalanine or tryptophan, this CDR3 likely stems from a read error. The chain joins TRBV4-2 to TRBJ1-5; TRBD1 might be the D (5 bases). There are 15 residues in the CDR3. The germline V gene has CDR1 LGHNA and CDR2 YNFKEQ. Trimming took off 0 bases at V and 1 base at J, with 7 bases between the two ends. Here the CDR3 reads CASSQEWGSNQPQHL. CDR3 nucleotides: TGTGCCAGCAGCCAAGAGTGGGGGAGCAATCAGCCCCAGCATCTT.

Concerning this clonotype itself: A much larger clone lies one base from this, so it may be a read error. The genes are TRBV29-1 and TRBJ2-1; D unresolved. CDR1 is SQVTM, CDR2 ANQGSEA, per germline. Trimming removed 5 bases at V and 7 bases at J, with 9 bases between. CDR3 size: 11 residues. In nucleotides, the CDR3 is TGCAGCGTTTTCAGGTTAAATGAGCAGTTCTTC. This gives the protein CSVFRLNEQFF.

This clonotype was seen ten or more times. J is TRBJ1-5 and V is TRBV28, with 7 bases fitting TRBD1. J was trimmed by 7 bases and V by 8 bases; bases with no gene match: 5. The germline V gene has CDR1 MDHEN and CDR2 SYDVKM. The CDR3 sequence is 12 residues long. Here the CDR3 reads CASYRGNQPQHF. CDR3 DNA sequence: TGTGCCAGCTACAGGGGTAACCAGCCCCAGCATTTT.